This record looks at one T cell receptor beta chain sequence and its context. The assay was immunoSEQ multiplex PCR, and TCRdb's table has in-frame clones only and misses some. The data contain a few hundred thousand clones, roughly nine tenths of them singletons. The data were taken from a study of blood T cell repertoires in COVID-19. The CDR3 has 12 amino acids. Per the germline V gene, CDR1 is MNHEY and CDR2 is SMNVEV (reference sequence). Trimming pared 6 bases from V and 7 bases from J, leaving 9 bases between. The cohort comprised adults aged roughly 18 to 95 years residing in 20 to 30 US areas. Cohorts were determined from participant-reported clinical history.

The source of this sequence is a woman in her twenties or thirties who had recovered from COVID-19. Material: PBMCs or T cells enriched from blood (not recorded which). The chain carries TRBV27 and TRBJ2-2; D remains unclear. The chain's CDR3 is CASSKEFGELFF. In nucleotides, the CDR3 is TGTGCCAGCAGCAAGGAGTTCGGGGAGCTGTTTTTT.